A single sample gave rise to the 2 T cell receptor beta chains below, sequenced in a study of PD-1 blockade in classical Hodgkin lymphoma. Time point noted: cycle 4 day 1 (C4D1), after less than 7 weeks of nivolumab. Every one of the patients relapsed after autologous stem cell transplantation (brentuximab vedotin exposure was variable). Sequencing used immunoSEQ multiplex PCR; TCRdb keeps in-frame clones, though not all of them. The repertoire holds approximately 21,000 clones, with around 70% as singletons. The sample was peripheral blood mononuclear cells (PBMCs), taken before the fourth cycle of nivolumab. These receptors were collected from a human donor with classical Hodgkin lymphoma.

The chain carries TRBV6-5 and TRBJ1-5; no firm D call. Trimming cost V 2 bases and J 4 bases, with 6 bases left between them. Germline assignment: CDR1 MNHEY and CDR2 SVGAGI. This CDR3 is 13 amino acids long. The CDR3 loop is CASSYSLNQPQHF. Here the CDR3 DNA reads TGTGCCAGCAGTTACAGTCTAAATCAGCCCCAGCATTTT.

J is TRBJ2-5 and V is TRBV10-3; TRBD1 matches at 8 bases. The last part of the DNA fits TRBJ2-7 better; the J call may be wrong. The CDR3 is made up of 13 amino acids. From germline, CDR1 is ENHRY and CDR2 SYGVKD. Written as DNA, the CDR3 is TGTGCCATCGGTGGGACAGGCCCCTACGAGCAGTACTTC. It yields the protein CAIGGTGPYEQYF.